This T cell receptor beta chain derives from a study of beta chain features in type 1 diabetes. Study-wide background: Comparable age, gender and cell yields were observed in patients relative to healthy donors. Study observations and caveats: Junctions at VDJ sites from type 1 diabetes patients had fewer insertions and more deletions. Equally in patients and controls, shorter templates might have been favored by PCR.

It was via CD45RO/CCR7/CD25/CD127/CD95/CD27 that CD4+ naive, central memory, regulatory and stem cell-like memory cells were sorted. The germline CDR1 and CDR2 sequences are SGHTA and FQGNSA. V was shortened by 5 bases and J by 14 bases, with 19 bases between the two germline ends. This CDR3 contains 14 residues. The whole isolated RNA underwent reverse transcription, so sequencing captured expressed TCRB transcripts. Measured with immunoSEQ multiplex PCR; TCRdb has only the in-frame clones, and not every one. The sample carries hundreds of thousands of clones, 14% recorded once. This clone was picked up a small number of times. The target antigen is unknown.

V usage is TRBV7-2 and J usage is TRBJ1-6; D uncertain. This receptor was obtained from a man in his thirties or forties in good health. The sample taken for sequencing was central memory CD4+ T cells from blood. DNA of the CDR3: TGTGCCAGCAGCCGTGGTAGTCTCTCGGCTACCCTCCACTTT. Translating gives CASSRGSLSATLHF. Combining the CDR3 with reference TRBV7-2 and TRBJ1-6 gives the whole variable domain GAGVSQSPSNKVTEKGKDVELRCDPISGHTALYWYRQSLGQGLEFLIYFQGNSAPDKSGLPSDRFSAERTGGSVSTLTIQRTQQEDSAVYLCASSRGSLSATLHFGNGTRLTVT.